Listed here is a single T cell receptor (beta chain). The target antigen is unknown. Other nucleotide sequences from this sample produce the same CDR3. Authors' processing steps: ImmunoSEQ supplied junction-only sequences lacking quality scores, so filtering was different. Method: immunoSEQ multiplex PCR; TCRdb's copy keeps in-frame clones and lacks some. That table is the source of V, J and clone size, and D and trimming were worked out from the DNA. The sample lists approximately 530,000 clones, roughly 95% occurring once. This CDR3 spans 12 amino acids. The V gene's germline CDR1 is MDHEN and CDR2 SYDVKM. Trimming removed 3 bases at V and 8 bases at J, with 10 bases between. Partitioning of CD4+ cells yielded a CD45RA+ naive subset and a CD45RA-negative memory subset. These data originate in a study of shared clonotypes between healthy human individuals. Study-level results: It was anticipated that sequencing depth would influence how many clonotypes donors shared. Non-shared clonotypes had lower generation probabilities than clonotypes shared by all four sorted-subset donors.

The clonotype was recovered from a woman in her twenties or thirties in good health. Sequences were obtained from naive CD4+ T cells sorted from blood. Stated subset: CD45RA+ positively selected. The chain carries TRBV28 and TRBJ1-2; D unresolved. The DNA for the CDR3 is TGTGCCAGCAGTTTTCCGGGGAACGGCTACACCTTC. As protein: CASSFPGNGYTF.